The T cell receptor beta chain described here comes from a study of somatic mutations in cytotoxic T cells in rheumatoid arthritis. About the research overall: Sorting by flow gave nearly 100% purity for some V beta antibody-stained T-cell populations, including V beta1+ cells sequenced for TCRB. Study-wide results and caveats: Age-dependent increases in CD8+ clonality occurred in rheumatoid arthritis patients but not in healthy controls.

This clone was observed once. Its cognate antigen is unknown. Per the germline V gene, CDR1 is SGHVS and CDR2 is FQNEAQ. The CDR3 loop spans 13 amino acids. Trimming removed 5 bases at V and 2 bases at J, with 8 bases between. Authors' analysis steps: The authors compared patient CD8+ clones larger than 1% against published virus-specific TCRB sequences. Only a few of these clones matched. TCRdb keeps only in-frame clones here, not all; method: immunoSEQ multiplex PCR. D and trimming were read from the DNA, whereas the V and J calls and clone size are those reported in that table. The data show tens of thousands of clones, with more than 75% seen just once and over 9% held by the top ten.

The chain has TRBV7-8 and TRBJ2-3; no clear D gene. This receptor was identified in an adult with rheumatoid arthritis. The sample comprised CD8+ T cells sorted from blood. This chain's CDR3 is CASSPTLTDTQYF. The CDR3 nucleotides are TGTGCCAGCAGCCCGACCCTCACAGATACGCAGTATTTT. The full variable domain, with the rest looked up from reference TRBV7-8 and TRBJ2-3, is GAGVSQSPRYKVAKRGQDVALRCDPISGHVSLFWYQQALGQGPEFLTYFQNEAQLDKSGLPSDRFFAERPEGSVSTLKIQRTQQEDSAVYLCASSPTLTDTQYFGPGTRLTVL.